What follows describes a single TCR beta chain. What it binds is not known. The sample belongs to a study of cytomegalovirus exposure and HLA in healthy donors. Study-wide points: In a later analysis, productive TCRs from donors in an Asian-associated ancestry cluster reportedly carried fewer N-insertions than the cohort mean. Some V segments, including TRBV6-2 and TRBV6-3, were excluded as indistinguishable.

Germline lookup yields CDR1 MDHEN and CDR2 SYDVKM. This CDR3 region has 15 residues. The ends lost 9 bases at V and 2 bases at J; junction bases unmatched: 9. In the PCR, 60 Vbeta and 13 Jbeta primers were used. TCRdb keeps only in-frame clones here, not all; method: immunoSEQ multiplex PCR. This table has some 90,000 clones, about 86% appearing once. Sequences were obtained from PBMCs. The receptor was derived from a woman in her 70s in good health and CMV-seropositive. V is TRBV28 and J is TRBJ1-5; TRBD1 matches 8 bases. CDR3 DNA sequence: TGTGCCAGTAAACCCAGGGGGCTCGGCAATCAGCCCCAGCATTTT. Its protein product is CASKPRGLGNQPQHF.